This T cell receptor beta chain derives from a study of shared clonotypes between healthy human individuals. The method was immunoSEQ multiplex PCR; TCRdb's version includes in-frame clones alone and lacks a portion of them. Here the sample spans 2,500,000 or so clones, approximately 94% being singletons. A CD45RA-negative memory subset and a CD45RA+ naive subset were separated from the CD4+ cells. For this clone: The sample holds other DNA sequences that translate to the same CDR3.

The CDR3 extends over 16 amino acids. The germline CDR1 and CDR2 sequences are SGHTA and FQGNSA. The junction had 3 bases not matched to a gene; V was cut back by 4 bases and J by 3 bases. The sequence was obtained from a man in his late teens or twenties in good health. Some clones in this sample may be carry-over from other donors' samples. This chain connects TRBV7-2 to TRBJ2-3, with 14 bases matching TRBD2. What was sequenced was naive CD4+ T cells from PBMCs. Subset described: CD45RA+ positively selected. CDR3 coding DNA: TGTGCCAGCAGCTCGGGACTAGCGGGAGTTACAGATACGCAGTATTTT. Protein: CASSSGLAGVTDTQYF.